These 16 T cell receptor beta chains share one sample of origin, sequenced in a study of CD8+CD57+ T cells in acquired aplastic anemia. Selection for sequencing was limited to patients who had shown CD8+CD57+ cell expansion by flow cytometry. The use of genomic DNA as template underpinned the TCR beta VDJ and CDR3 profiling. TCRdb recomputed calls from the reads with MiXCR, one row per CDR3 protein. The table includes some 150,000 distinct CDR3 sequences, approximately 52% detected once. Sample: sorted CD4+, CD8+, or CD8+CD57+ T cells (not recorded which) from PBMCs. These receptors came from a human donor with aplastic anemia.

This clonotype was seen repeatedly, ten times or more. The chain has TRBV18 and TRBJ2-7; 7 positions agree with TRBD1. The CDR3 has 13 amino acids. V shed 3 bases and J 4 bases; nucleotides not matched to a gene: 3. Germline CDR1 and CDR2: KGHSH and LQKENI. DNA for the CDR3: TGTGCCAGCTCACCCCCGGGACAGTACGAGCAGTACTTC. Its translation: CASSPPGQYEQYF.

The chain uses TRBV20-1 and TRBJ2-3; 7 bases match TRBD2. Per the germline V gene, CDR1 is DFQATT and CDR2 is SNEGSKA (reference sequence). CDR3 length equals 13 residues. With 5 bases clipped from V and 0 bases from J, the junction kept 2 bases outside the gene matches. CDR3 DNA sequence: TGCAGTGCTTGGGAGGGAAGCACAGATACGCAGTATTTT. As protein: CSAWEGSTDTQYF.

V is TRBV15 and J is TRBJ2-1, with D perhaps TRBD1 (6 bases). The CDR3 has 15 amino acids. V gave up 2 bases and J gave up 6 bases, with 14 bases separating them. Looked up from germline, CDR1 is LNHNV and CDR2 is YYDKDF (reference sequence). The CDR3 DNA reads as TGTGCCACCAGCAGAATACAGGGCCTCTTCAATGAGCAGTTCTTC. Its protein product is CATSRIQGLFNEQFF.

The chain joins TRBV20-1 to TRBJ2-7, with a possible D match to TRBD1 (5 bases). V was pared by 6 bases and J by 4 bases, with 19 bases between. The germline V gene has CDR1 DFQATT and CDR2 SNEGSKA (reference sequence). The CDR3 runs 14 residues. The CDR3 sequence: CSARAFVSEYEQYF. In DNA form, the CDR3 reads TGCAGTGCCAGGGCTTTCGTTTCGGAATACGAGCAGTACTTC.

This clonotype turned up a few times. The chain uses TRBV25-1 and TRBJ1-4, with a weak D call TRBD1 (5 bases). Germline assignment: CDR1 MGHDK and CDR2 SYGVNS. CDR3 length equals 15 residues. The V end was cut by 2 bases, the J end by 7 bases, with 14 bases between. The CDR3 region is CASSEGVRQGEKLFF. In nucleotides, the CDR3 is TGTGCCAGCAGTGAAGGGGTTAGGCAGGGTGAAAAACTGTTTTTT.

This chain links TRBV19 with TRBJ2-3; tentative D call: TRBD1 (6 bases). Between the trimmed V and J ends, which lost 2 bases and 4 bases, there was a span of 13 bases. Germline V gene sequence: CDR1 LNHDA, CDR2 SQIVND (reference sequence). The CDR3 totals 15 residues. The CDR3 sequence: CASSISRQAPDTQYF. As DNA, the CDR3 is TGTGCCAGTAGTATAAGCCGACAGGCGCCAGATACGCAGTATTTT.

V is TRBV12-3 or TRBV12-4 and J is TRBJ2-5; TRBD2 might be the D (6 bases). The CDR3 totals 16 residues. Trimming cost V 2 bases and J 2 bases, with 15 bases left between them. The CDR3 nucleotides are TGTGCCAGCAGTTTATCTCAGGGAGGTTGGCAAGAGACCCAGTACTTC. Translated, it gives CASSLSQGGWQETQYF.

This clonotype was counted ten times or more. The V and J genes are TRBV4-1 and TRBJ2-3, with TRBD2 matching over 9 bases. Germline values: CDR1 MGHRA, CDR2 YSYEKL. This CDR3 contains 16 residues. J gave up 1 base and V 7 bases, and 9 bases lay outside the gene matches. The CDR3 spells CASNHALAGRTDTQYF. CDR3 bases: TGCGCCAGCAACCACGCCCTAGCGGGGCGCACAGATACGCAGTATTTT.

Ten or more counts support this clonotype. The rearrangement links TRBV10-1 to TRBJ1-1, with D hard to call. The CDR3 contains 11 residues. Per the germline V gene, CDR1 is WNHNN and CDR2 is SYGVQD (reference sequence). V was clipped by 6 bases and J by 1 base, with 3 bases between them. CDR3 sequence: CASRGNTEAFF. For the CDR3, the DNA is TGCGCCAGCAGGGGGAACACTGAAGCTTTCTTT.

In the case of this clonotype: A much larger clone sits a single nucleotide away, making a read error possible. The chain recombines TRBV4-1 with TRBJ2-1, with TRBD2 matching over 12 bases. The germline CDR1 and CDR2 sequences are MGHRA and YSYEKL. This CDR3 has 17 residues. Germline trimming cut 4 bases from V and 8 bases from J; bases unmatched to any gene: 12. The CDR3 DNA is TGCGCCAGCAGCCGAACCTTCCTAGCGGGGGGGGACGATGAGCAGTTCTTC. Translated, it gives CASSRTFLAGGDDEQFF.

There are many counts of this clonotype. CDR3 coding DNA: TGCAGTGCTCTCCCCCGGGACATCGCCACGGATACGCAGTATTTT. Its translation: CSALPRDIATDTQYF. J is TRBJ2-3 and V is TRBV20-1, with D possibly TRBD1 on 6 matching bases. The CDR3 sequence is 15 residues long. CDR1 is DFQATT, CDR2 SNEGSKA, per germline (reference sequence). V lost 5 bases to trimming and J lost 6 bases, with 21 bases between them.

This clonotype turned up a few times. This chain connects TRBV25-1 to TRBJ2-1, with D perhaps being TRBD1 or TRBD2 (6 bases each). The CDR3 has 15 amino acids. V gave up 2 bases and J gave up 1 base, with 9 bases separating them. Germline V gene data show CDR1 as MGHDK and CDR2 as SYGVNS. CDR3 region: CASSEQGRSYNEQFF. Here the CDR3 DNA reads TGTGCCAGCAGTGAACAGGGGAGGTCCTACAATGAGCAGTTCTTC.

The chain has TRBV5-6 and TRBJ2-1, with a weak D call TRBD1 (6 bases). The V gene's germline CDR1 is SGHDT and CDR2 YYEEEE. Trimming took off 4 bases at V and 4 bases at J, with 12 bases between the two ends. CDR3 length: 14 amino acids. DNA of the CDR3: TGTGCCAGCAGCCCAGCAGGGGCATACAATGAGCAGTTCTTC. Translated, it gives CASSPAGAYNEQFF.

The chain combines TRBV10-2 with TRBJ1-2; 8 bases line up with TRBD1. CDR1 and CDR2 (germline): WSHSY, SAAADI. Trimming removed 5 bases from V and 4 bases from J; junction bases left unmatched: 6. The CDR3 extends over 14 amino acids. CDR3 nucleotide sequence: TGCGCCAGCAGTCCCGGACAGGGCAGCTATGGCTACACCTTC. Its protein is CASSPGQGSYGYTF.

J is TRBJ2-6 and V is TRBV5-1; 7 bases fit TRBD1. With V trimmed by 4 bases and J by 1 base, 11 bases remained unmatched. CDR1 and CDR2 (germline): SGHRS, YFSETQ. This CDR3 has 18 amino acids. The chain's CDR3 is CASSLTGTTGSGANVLTF. CDR3 nucleotides: TGCGCCAGCAGCCTGACAGGGACCACCGGATCTGGGGCCAACGTCCTGACTTTC.

The chain employs TRBV19 and TRBJ2-5; TRBD1 agrees at 7 bases. The CDR3 spans 14 residues. Germline lookup yields CDR1 LNHDA and CDR2 SQIVND (reference sequence). V shed 5 bases and J 9 bases; nucleotides not matched to a gene: 12. CDR3: CASSAQGDLQPQYF. DNA for the CDR3: TGTGCCAGTAGTGCGCAGGGGGATCTTCAGCCCCAGTACTTC.